This T cell receptor (beta chain) came from a study of shared clonotypes between healthy human individuals. There are 17 residues in the CDR3. The V and J ends lost 3 bases and 2 bases respectively, with 20 bases between them. CDR1 and CDR2 from the germline V gene are MNHEY and SMNVEV (reference sequence). Naive CD8 cells comprised CD45RO-negative, CCR7-positively selected cells, excluding terminally differentiated effector memory CD45RA+ cells. The sample holds one count of this clone. Measured with immunoSEQ multiplex PCR; TCRdb has only the in-frame clones, and not every one. The sample includes 700,000 to 950,000 clones, 95% to 97% of them seen just once.

The specimen was naive CD8+ T cells sorted from blood. V is TRBV27 and J is TRBJ2-7, with D maybe TRBD1 (5 bases). The TCR was taken from a man younger than 45 in good health. CDR3 region: CASSFGQGSSMAYEQYF. DNA for the CDR3: TGTGCCAGCAGTTTTGGGCAGGGTTCCAGTATGGCCTACGAGCAGTACTTC.